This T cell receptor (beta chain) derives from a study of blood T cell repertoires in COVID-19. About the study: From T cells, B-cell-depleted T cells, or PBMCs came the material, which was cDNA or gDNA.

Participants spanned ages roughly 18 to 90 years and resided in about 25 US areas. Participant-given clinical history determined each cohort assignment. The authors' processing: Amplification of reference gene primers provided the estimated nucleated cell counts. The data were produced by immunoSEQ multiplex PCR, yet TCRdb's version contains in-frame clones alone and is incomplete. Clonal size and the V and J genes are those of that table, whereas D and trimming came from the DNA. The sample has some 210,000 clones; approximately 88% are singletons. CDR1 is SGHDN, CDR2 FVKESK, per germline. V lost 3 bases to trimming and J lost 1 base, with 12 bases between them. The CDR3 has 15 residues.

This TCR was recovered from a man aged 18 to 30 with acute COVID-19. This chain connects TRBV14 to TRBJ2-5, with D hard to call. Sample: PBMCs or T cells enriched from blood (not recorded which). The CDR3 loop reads CASSQAAEIQETQYF. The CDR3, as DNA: TGTGCCAGCAGCCAGGCTGCGGAAATCCAAGAGACCCAGTACTTC. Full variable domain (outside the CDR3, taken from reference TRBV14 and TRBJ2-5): EAGVTQFPSHSVIEKGQTVTLRCDPISGHDNLYWYRRVMGKEIKFLLHFVKESKQDESGMPNNRFLAERTGGTYSTLKVQPAELEDSGVYFCASSQAAEIQETQYFGPGTRLLVL.